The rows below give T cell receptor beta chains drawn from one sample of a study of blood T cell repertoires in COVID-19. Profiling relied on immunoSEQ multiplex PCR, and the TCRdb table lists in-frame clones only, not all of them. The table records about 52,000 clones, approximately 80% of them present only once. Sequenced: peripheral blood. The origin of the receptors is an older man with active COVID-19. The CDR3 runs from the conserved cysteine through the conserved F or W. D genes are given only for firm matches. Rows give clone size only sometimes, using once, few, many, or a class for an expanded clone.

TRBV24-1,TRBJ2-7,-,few,TGTGCCACCGCTATGGTGCGGACCTACGAGCAGTACTTC,CATAMVRTYEQYF
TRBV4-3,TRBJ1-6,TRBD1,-,TGCGCCAGCAGCCAAGGGGTGGTGAGGACAGGGGGTTCACCCCTCCACTTT,CASSQGVVRTGGSPLHF
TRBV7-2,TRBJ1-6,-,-,TGTGCCAGCAGCTTACTCAATTCACCCCTCCACTTT,CASSLLNSPLHF
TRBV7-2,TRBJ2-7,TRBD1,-,TGTGCCAGCAGCACCGGGACAGGGGTCTACGAGCAGTACTTC,CASSTGTGVYEQYF
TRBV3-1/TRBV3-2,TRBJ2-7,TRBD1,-,TGTGCCAGCAGCCAAGATGCGAGGGGGCGGCAGTACTTC,CASSQDARGRQYF
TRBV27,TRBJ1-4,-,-,TGTGCCAGCAGCCGCGGGGAAAAACTGTTTTTT,CASSRGEKLFF
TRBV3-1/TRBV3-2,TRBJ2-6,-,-,TGTGCCAGCAGATTCAGCTCTGGGGCCAACGTCCTGACTTTC,CASRFSSGANVLTF
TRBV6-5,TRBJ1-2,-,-,TGTGCCAGCAGTTACGGAGCTAACTATGGCTACACCTTC,CASSYGANYGYTF
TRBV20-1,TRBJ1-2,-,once,TGCAGTGCTAGGGGAGGGCTAACCTTC,CSARGGLTF
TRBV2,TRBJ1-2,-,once,TGTGCCAGCAGTGGACAGGCAGGTGGCTACACCTTC,CASSGQAGGYTF
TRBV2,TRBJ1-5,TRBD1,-,TGTGCCAGCATTGGGCAGGGGGGGCCCCAGCATTTT,CASIGQGGPQHF
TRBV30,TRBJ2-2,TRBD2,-,TGTGCCTGGCAGCTGCGGGGGGCGGACACCGGGGAGCTGTTTTTT,CAWQLRGADTGELFF
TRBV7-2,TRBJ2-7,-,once,TGTGCCAGCAGCTTCCAGGGCGTCCTTCCCTACGAGCAGTACTTC,CASSFQGVLPYEQYF
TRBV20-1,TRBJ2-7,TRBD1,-,TGCAGTGCTAGTAGTAGGGGGCGTCCCCTGTGGGAGCAGTACTTC,CSASSRGRPLWEQYF
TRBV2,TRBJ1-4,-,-,TGTGCCAGCAGTGGGATCCGAGGCAATGAAAAACTGTTTTTT,CASSGIRGNEKLFF